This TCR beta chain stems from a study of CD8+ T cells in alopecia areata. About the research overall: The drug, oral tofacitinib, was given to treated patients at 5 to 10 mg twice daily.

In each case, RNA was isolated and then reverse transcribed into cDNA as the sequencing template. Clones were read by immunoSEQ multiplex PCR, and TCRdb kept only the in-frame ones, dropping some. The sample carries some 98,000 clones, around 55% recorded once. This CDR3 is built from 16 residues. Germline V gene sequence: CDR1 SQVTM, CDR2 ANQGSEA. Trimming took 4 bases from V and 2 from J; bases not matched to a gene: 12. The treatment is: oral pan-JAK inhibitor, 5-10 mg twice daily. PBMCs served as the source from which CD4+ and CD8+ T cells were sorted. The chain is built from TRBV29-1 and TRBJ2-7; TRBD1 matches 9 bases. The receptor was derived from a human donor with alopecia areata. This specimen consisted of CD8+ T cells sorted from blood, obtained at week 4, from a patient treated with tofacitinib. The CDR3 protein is CSVALSFGQGPYEQYF. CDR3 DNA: TGCAGCGTTGCATTATCTTTTGGACAGGGGCCCTACGAGCAGTACTTC.